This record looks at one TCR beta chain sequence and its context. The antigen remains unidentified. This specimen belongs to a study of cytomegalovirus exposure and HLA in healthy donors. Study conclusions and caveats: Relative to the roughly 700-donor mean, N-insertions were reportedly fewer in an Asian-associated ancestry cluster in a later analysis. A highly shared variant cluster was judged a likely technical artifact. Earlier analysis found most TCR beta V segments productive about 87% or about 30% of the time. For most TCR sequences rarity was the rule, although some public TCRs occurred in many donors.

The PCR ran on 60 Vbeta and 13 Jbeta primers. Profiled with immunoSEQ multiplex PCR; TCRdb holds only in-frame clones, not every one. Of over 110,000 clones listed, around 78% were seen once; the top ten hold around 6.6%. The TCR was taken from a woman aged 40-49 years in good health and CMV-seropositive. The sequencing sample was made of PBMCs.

In DNA, the CDR3 is TGTGCCAGCTCCCCGGGACTCCGGGGGGAAGAGACCCAGTACTTC. It is translated as CASSPGLRGEETQYF. The chain joins TRBV18 to TRBJ2-5, with 7 bases matching TRBD2. The germline V gene has CDR1 KGHSH and CDR2 LQKENI. The CDR3 spans 15 residues. Germline trimming cut 6 bases from V and 3 bases from J; bases unmatched to any gene: 10. The full variable domain, with the rest looked up from reference TRBV18 and TRBJ2-5, is NAGVMQNPRHLVRRRGQEARLRCSPMKGHSHVYWYRQLPEEGLKFMVYLQKENIIDESGMPKERFSAEFPKEGPSILRIQQVVRGDSAAYFCASSPGLRGEETQYFGPGTRLLVL.